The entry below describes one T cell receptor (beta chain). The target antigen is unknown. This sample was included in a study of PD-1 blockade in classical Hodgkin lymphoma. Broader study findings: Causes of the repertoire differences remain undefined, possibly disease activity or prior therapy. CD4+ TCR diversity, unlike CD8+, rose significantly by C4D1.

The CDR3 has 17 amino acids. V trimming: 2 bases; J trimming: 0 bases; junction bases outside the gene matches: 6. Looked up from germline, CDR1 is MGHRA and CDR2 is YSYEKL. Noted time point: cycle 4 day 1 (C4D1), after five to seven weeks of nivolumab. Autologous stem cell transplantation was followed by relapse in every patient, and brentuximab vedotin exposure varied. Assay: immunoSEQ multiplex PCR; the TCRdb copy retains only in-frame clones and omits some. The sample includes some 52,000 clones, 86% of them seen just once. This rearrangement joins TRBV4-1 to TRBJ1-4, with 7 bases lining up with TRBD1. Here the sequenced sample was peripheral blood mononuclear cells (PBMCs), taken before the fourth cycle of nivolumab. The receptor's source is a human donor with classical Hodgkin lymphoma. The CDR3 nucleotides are TGCGCCAGCAGCCAACCCTACAGGGGTACAACTAATGAAAAACTGTTTTTT. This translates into CASSQPYRGTTNEKLFF.